Here is one T cell receptor (beta chain) with its context. Its specificity is unknown. From genomic DNA, two-round multiplex PCR was used to amplify TCR beta CDR3. Primers were specific to each TRBV and TRBJ gene in first-round PCR. TCRdb re-called the multiplex PCR reads through MiXCR, storing one row per CDR3 protein. The sample lists roughly 11,000 distinct CDR3 sequences; roughly 56% were seen once. Germline V gene lookup returns CDR1 GTSNPN and CDR2 SVGIG (reference sequence). Between the trimmed V and J ends, which lost 5 bases and 3 bases, there was a span of 13 bases. The CDR3 loop spans 14 amino acids. The data were taken from a study of prognosis after radiotherapy for stage I lung cancer. Study information: In the span from April 2018 to early 2019, stage I non-small cell lung cancer patients were enrolled. The patient group consisted of 10 to 15 men and 6 women whose ages spanned roughly 50 to 90, median about 74 years.

Study results and caveats: Following stereotactic body radiation therapy, unique TCR clone counts fell, with a median of about 9,700 versus 6,500. Patients who went on to get distant metastases had lower Shannon entropy after stereotactic body radiation therapy.

This sequence joins TRBV30 and TRBJ2-2; D possibly matches TRBD1 or TRBD2 (5 bases each). The sequence derives from a donor aged 50 or older with non-small cell lung cancer. Sequences were derived from PBMCs, sampled before or after stereotactic body radiation therapy (not recorded which). CDR3 coding DNA: TGTGCCTGGGAGGGTTCAGGGTACACCGGGGAGCTGTTTTTT. Translating gives CAWEGSGYTGELFF.